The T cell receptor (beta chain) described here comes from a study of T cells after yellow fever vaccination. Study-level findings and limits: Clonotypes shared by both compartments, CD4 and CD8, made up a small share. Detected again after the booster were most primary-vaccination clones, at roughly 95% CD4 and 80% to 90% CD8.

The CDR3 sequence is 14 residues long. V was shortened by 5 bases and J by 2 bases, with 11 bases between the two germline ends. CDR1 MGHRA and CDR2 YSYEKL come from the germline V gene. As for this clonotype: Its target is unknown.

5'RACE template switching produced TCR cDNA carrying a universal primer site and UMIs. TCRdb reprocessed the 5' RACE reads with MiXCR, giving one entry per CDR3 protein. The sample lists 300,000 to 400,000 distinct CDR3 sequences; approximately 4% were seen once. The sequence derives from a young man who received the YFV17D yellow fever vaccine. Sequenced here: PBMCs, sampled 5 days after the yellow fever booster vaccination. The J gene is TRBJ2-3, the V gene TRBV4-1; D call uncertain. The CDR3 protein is CASSSRHSTDTQYF. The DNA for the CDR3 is TGCGCCAGCAGCTCCAGACACTCCACAGATACGCAGTATTTT.